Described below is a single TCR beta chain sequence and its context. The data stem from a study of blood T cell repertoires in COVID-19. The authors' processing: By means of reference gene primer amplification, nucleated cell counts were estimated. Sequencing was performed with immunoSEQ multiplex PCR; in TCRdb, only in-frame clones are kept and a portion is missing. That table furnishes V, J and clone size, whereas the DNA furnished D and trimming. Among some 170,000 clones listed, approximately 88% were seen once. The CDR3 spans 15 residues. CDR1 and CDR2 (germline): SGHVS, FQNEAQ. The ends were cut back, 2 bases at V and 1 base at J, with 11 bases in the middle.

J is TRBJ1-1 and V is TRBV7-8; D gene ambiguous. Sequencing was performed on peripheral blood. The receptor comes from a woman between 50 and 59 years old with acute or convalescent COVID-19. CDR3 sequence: CASSLNTVSNTEAFF. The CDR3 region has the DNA TGTGCCAGCAGCTTAAATACTGTCTCGAACACTGAAGCTTTCTTT.